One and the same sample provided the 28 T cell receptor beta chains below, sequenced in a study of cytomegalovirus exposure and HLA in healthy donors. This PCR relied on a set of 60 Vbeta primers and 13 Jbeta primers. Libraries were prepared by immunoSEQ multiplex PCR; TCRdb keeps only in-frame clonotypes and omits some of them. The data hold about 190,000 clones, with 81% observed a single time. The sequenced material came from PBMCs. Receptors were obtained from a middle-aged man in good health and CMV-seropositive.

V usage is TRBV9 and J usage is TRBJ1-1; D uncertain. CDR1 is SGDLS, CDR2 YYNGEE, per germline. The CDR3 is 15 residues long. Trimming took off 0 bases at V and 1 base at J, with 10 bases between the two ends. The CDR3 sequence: CASSVGIQSNTEAFF. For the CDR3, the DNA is TGTGCCAGCAGCGTAGGTATACAGTCGAACACTGAAGCTTTCTTT.

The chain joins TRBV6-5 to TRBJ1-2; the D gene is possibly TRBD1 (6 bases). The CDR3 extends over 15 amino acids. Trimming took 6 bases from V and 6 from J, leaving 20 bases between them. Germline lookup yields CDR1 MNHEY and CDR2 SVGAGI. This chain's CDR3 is CASSMSVQGLDGYTF. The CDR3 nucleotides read TGTGCCAGCAGCATGTCCGTACAGGGCCTAGATGGCTACACCTTC.

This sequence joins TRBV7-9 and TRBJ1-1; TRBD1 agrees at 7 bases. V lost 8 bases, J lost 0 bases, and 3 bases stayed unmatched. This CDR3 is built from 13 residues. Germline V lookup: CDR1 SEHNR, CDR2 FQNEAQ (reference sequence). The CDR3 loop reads CASWGQMNTEAFF. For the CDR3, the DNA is TGTGCCAGCTGGGGACAGATGAACACTGAAGCTTTCTTT.

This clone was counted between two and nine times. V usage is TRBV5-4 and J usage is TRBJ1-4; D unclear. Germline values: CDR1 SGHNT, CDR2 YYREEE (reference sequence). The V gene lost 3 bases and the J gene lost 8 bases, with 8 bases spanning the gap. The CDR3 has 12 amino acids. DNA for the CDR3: TGTGCCAGCAGCTCGCGGTGGGAAAAACTGTTTTTT. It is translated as CASSSRWEKLFF.

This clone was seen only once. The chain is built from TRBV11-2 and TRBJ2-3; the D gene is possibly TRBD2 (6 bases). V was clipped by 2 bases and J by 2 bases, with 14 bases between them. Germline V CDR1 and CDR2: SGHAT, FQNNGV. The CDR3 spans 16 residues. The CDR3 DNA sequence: TGTGCCAGCAGCTTACAATATGGGAGGTCCACAGATACGCAGTATTTT. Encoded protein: CASSLQYGRSTDTQYF. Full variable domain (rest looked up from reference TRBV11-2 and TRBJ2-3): EAGVAQSPRYKIIEKRQSVAFWCNPISGHATLYWYQQILGQGPKLLIQFQNNGVVDDSQLPKDRFSAERLKGVDSTLKIQPAKLEDSAVYLCASSLQYGRSTDTQYFGPGTRLTVL.

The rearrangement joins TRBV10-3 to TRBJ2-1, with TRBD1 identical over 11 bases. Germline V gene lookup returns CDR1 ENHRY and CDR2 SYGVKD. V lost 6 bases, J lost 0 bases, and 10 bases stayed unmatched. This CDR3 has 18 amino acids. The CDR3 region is CAISALTGTGGSYNEQFF. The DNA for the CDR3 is TGTGCCATCAGCGCCTTGACCGGGACAGGGGGCTCCTACAATGAGCAGTTCTTC.

The CDR3 loop reads CASSLGQGGNYGYTF. In nucleotides, the CDR3 is TGTGCCAGCAGCCTTGGACAGGGAGGGAACTATGGCTACACCTTC. J is TRBJ1-2 and V is TRBV5-4; 8 bases line up with TRBD1. From germline, CDR1 is SGHNT and CDR2 YYREEE (reference sequence). The CDR3 sequence is 15 residues long. The V and J ends lost 4 bases and 2 bases, in that order; junction bases with no gene match: 7.

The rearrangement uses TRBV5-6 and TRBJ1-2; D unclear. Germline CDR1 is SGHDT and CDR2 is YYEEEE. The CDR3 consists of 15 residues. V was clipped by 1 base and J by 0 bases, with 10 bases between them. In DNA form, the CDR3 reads TGTGCCAGCAGCTTGTTCCAGGCCACTAACTATGGCTACACCTTC. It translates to CASSLFQATNYGYTF.

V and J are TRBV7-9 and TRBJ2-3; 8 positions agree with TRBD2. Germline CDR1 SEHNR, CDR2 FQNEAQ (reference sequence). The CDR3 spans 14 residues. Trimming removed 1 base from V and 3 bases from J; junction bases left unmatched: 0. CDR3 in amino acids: CASSLERGTDTQYF. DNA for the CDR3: TGTGCCAGCAGCTTAGAGCGGGGGACAGATACGCAGTATTTT. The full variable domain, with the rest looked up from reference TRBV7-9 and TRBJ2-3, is DTGVSQNPRHKITKRGQNVTFRCDPISEHNRLYWYRQTLGQGPEFLTYFQNEAQLEKSRLLSDRFSAERPKGSFSTLEIQRTEQGDSAMYLCASSLERGTDTQYFGPGTRLTVL.

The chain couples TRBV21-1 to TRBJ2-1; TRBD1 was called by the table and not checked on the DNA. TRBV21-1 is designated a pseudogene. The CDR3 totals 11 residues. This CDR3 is CASSKWHEQFF. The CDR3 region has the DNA TGTGCCAGCAGCAAATGGCATGAGCAGTTCTTC.

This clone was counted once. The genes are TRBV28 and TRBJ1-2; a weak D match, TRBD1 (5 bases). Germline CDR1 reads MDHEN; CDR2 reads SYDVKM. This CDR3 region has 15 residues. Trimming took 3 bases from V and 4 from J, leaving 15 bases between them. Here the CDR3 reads CASSLQAGSPYGYTF. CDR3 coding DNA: TGTGCCAGCAGTTTGCAGGCAGGGTCACCCTATGGCTACACCTTC.

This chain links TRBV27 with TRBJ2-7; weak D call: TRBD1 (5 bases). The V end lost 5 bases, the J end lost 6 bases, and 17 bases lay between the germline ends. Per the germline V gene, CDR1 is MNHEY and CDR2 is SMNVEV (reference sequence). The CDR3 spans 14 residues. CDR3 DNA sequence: TGTGCCAGCAGTCCCAGTGGCAGGGCTCGCGAGCAGTACTTC. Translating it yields CASSPSGRAREQYF.

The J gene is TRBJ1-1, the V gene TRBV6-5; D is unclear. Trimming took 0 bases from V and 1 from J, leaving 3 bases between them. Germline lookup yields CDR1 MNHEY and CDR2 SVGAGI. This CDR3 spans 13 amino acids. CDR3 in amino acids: CASSYSRNTEAFF. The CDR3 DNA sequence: TGTGCCAGCAGTTACTCGAGGAACACTGAAGCTTTCTTT.

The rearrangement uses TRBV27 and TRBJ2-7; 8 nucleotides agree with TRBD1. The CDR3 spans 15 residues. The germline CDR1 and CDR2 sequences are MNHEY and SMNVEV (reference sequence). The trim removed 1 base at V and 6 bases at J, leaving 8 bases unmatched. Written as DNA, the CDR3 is TGTGCCAGCAGTTTATTCTGGACAGGGCCCTCCGAGCAGTACTTC. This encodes CASSLFWTGPSEQYF.

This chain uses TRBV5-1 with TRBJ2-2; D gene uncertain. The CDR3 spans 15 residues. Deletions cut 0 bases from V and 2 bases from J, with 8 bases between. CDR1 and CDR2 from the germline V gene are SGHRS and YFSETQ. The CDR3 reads CASSLERRNTGELFF. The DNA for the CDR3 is TGCGCCAGCAGCTTGGAGCGCCGAAACACCGGGGAGCTGTTTTTT. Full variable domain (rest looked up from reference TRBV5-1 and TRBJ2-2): KAGVTQTPRYLIKTRGQQVTLSCSPISGHRSVSWYQQTPGQGLQFLFEYFSETQRNKGNFPGRFSGRQFSNSRSEMNVSTLELGDSALYLCASSLERRNTGELFFGEGSRLTVL.

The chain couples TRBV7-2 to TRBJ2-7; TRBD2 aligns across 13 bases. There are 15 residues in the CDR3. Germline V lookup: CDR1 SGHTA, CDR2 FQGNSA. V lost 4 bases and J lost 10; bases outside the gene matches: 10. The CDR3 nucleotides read TGTGCCAGCAGCTCACGCCCGGGACTAGCGGGAACTCAGTACTTC. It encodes CASSSRPGLAGTQYF.

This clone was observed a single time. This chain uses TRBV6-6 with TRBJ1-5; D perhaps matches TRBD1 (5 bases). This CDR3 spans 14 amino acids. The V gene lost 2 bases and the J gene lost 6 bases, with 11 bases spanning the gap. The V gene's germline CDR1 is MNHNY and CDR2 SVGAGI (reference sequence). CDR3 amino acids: CASSYGEGSQPQHF. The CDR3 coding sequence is TGTGCCAGCAGTTACGGGGAGGGGAGTCAGCCCCAGCATTTT.

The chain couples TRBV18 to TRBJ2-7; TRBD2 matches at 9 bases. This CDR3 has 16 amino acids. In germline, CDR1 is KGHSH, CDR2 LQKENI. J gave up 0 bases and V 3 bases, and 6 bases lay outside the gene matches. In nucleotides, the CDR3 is TGTGCCAGCTCACCCTTAGCGGGAGTGGGCTCCTACGAGCAGTACTTC. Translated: CASSPLAGVGSYEQYF.

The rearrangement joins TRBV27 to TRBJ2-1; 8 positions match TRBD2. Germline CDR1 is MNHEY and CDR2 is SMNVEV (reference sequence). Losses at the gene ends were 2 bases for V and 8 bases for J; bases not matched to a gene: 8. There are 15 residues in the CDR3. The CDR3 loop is CASSLPGLAIYEQFF. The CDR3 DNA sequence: TGTGCCAGCAGTTTACCCGGACTAGCAATATATGAGCAGTTCTTC.

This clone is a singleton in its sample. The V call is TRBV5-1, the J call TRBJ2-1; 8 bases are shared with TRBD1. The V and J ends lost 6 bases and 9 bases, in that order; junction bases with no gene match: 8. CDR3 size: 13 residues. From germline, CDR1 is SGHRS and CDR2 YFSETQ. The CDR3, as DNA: TGCGCCAGCAACAACGACAGGGGCGTTGAGCAGTTCTTC. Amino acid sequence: CASNNDRGVEQFF. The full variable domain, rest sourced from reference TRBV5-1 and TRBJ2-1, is KAGVTQTPRYLIKTRGQQVTLSCSPISGHRSVSWYQQTPGQGLQFLFEYFSETQRNKGNFPGRFSGRQFSNSRSEMNVSTLELGDSALYLCASNNDRGVEQFFGPGTRLTVL.

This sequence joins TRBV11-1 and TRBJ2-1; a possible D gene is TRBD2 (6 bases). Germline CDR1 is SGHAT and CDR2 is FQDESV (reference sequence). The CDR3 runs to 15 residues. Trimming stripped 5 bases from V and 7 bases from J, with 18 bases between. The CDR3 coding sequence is TGTGCCAGCAGCCCACTTGGGGGGAAACAAAATGAGCAGTTCTTC. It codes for CASSPLGGKQNEQFF.

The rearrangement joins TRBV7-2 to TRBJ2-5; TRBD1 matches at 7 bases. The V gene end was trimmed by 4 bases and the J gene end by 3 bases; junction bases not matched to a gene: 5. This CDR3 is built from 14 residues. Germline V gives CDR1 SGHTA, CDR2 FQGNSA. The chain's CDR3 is CASSSGTAEETQYF. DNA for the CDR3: TGTGCCAGCAGCTCCGGGACAGCCGAAGAGACCCAGTACTTC. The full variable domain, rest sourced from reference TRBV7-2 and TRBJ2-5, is GAGVSQSPSNKVTEKGKDVELRCDPISGHTALYWYRQSLGQGLEFLIYFQGNSAPDKSGLPSDRFSAERTGGSVSTLTIQRTQQEDSAVYLCASSSGTAEETQYFGPGTRLLVL.

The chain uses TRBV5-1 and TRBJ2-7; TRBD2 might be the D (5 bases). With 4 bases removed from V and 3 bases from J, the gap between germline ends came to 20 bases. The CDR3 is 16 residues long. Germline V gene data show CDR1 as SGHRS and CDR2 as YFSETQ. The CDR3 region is CASSAEPVGAVYEQYF. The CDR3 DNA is TGCGCCAGCAGCGCGGAACCTGTTGGAGCGGTCTACGAGCAGTACTTC.

DNA for the CDR3: TGCAGCGTTGAACCTAGCGGGAGTGCCAAAAACATTCAGTACTTC. The encoded protein is CSVEPSGSAKNIQYF. The chain links TRBV29-1 to TRBJ2-4; 10 bases map to TRBD2. In germline, CDR1 is SQVTM, CDR2 ANQGSEA. The CDR3 totals 15 residues. Trimming at V came to 2 bases and at J to 1 base, leaving 2 bases not matched to a gene.

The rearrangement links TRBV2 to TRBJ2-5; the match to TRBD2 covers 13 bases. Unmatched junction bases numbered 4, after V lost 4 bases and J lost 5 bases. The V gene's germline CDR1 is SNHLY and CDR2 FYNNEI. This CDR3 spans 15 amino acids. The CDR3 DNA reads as TGTGCCAGCAGTGTAGGACTAGCGGGAGCTGAGACCCAGTACTTC. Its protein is CASSVGLAGAETQYF.

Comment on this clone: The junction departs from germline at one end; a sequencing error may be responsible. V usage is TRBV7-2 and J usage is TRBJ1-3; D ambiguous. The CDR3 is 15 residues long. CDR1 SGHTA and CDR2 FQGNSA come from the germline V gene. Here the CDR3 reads CASSLVREAGNTICF. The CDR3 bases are TGTGCCAGCAGCTTAGTTCGGGAGGCTGGAAACACCATATGTTTT.

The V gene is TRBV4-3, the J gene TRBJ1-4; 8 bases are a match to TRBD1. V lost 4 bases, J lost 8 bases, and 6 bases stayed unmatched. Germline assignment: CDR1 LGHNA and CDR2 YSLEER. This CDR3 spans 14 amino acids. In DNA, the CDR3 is TGCGCCAGCAGCCCCGGACAGGGAGTGGAAAAACTGTTTTTT. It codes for CASSPGQGVEKLFF.

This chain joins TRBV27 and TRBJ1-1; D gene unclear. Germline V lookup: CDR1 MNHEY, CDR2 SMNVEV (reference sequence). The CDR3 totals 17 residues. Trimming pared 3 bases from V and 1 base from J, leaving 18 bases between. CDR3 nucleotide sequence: TGTGCCAGCAGTTTTTTCCCGCAAGGAGGGAAGAACACTGAAGCTTTCTTT. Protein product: CASSFFPQGGKNTEAFF.